This TCR beta chain was recorded in a study of T cells expressing NK-cell markers. Germline-derived CDR1 and CDR2 are SEHNR and FQNEAQ (reference sequence). CDR3 length: 16 amino acids. The TCR beta cDNA came from 5'RACE template switching with UMIs. Each CDR3 protein gets one entry in TCRdb, which reprocessed the 5' RACE reads and gives no DNA. The record lists about 170,000 distinct CDR3 sequences, of which the ten most abundant hold 20%. The sample consisted of blood T cells: a sorted CD56 or NKG2C T cell subset, CD4+ or CD8+ T cells, or bulk PBMC T cells (not recorded which). The gene calls are TRBV7-9 and TRBJ2-5; TCRdb names TRBD1, which stays unverified in the absence of DNA. This TCR came from a man aged 18-70 years in good health. The chain's CDR3 is CASSERDSPRSETQYF.